One sample yielded the 23 T cell receptor beta chains listed below, sequenced in a study of T-cell reconstitution after alpha-beta-depleted transplantation in children. The authors prepared the TCRbeta library with unique molecular identifiers. TCRdb recomputed calls from the PCR reads with MiXCR, one row per CDR3 protein. The profile covers some 500,000 distinct CDR3 sequences, with about 17% appearing a single time and 3.3% taken by the ten largest. Sequencing used PBMCs from the stem cell graft donor, obtained from the stem cell graft. These receptors originate from a human donor who donated a stem cell graft to a child with acute lymphoblastic leukemia.

The chain recombines TRBV20-1 with TRBJ2-1; 9 positions match TRBD2. Germline trimming cut 2 bases from V and 7 bases from J; bases unmatched to any gene: 6. The CDR3 length is 14 residues. In germline, CDR1 is DFQATT, CDR2 SNEGSKA (reference sequence). CDR3: CSARNLAGNNEQFF. The DNA of the CDR3 is TGCAGTGCTAGAAACCTAGCGGGGAATAATGAGCAGTTCTTC.

This clonotype was counted at least ten times. Here the CDR3 DNA reads TGCAGTGCTAGCAGTGAAAAACTGTTTTTT. It specifies CSASSEKLFF. The rearrangement joins TRBV20-1 to TRBJ1-4; D is uncertain. The CDR3 has 10 residues. The germline V and J ends were trimmed by 3 bases and 7 bases, with 3 bases remaining between them. Germline lookup yields CDR1 DFQATT and CDR2 SNEGSKA (reference sequence).

The table lists this clonotype with a few counts. The chain is built from TRBV12-3 or TRBV12-4 and TRBJ2-3; weak D call: TRBD2 (6 bases). This CDR3 contains 17 residues. V was shortened by 5 bases and J by 0 bases, with 18 bases between the two germline ends. This CDR3 reads CASSVAPGLLSTDTQYF. In nucleotides, the CDR3 is TGTGCCAGCAGTGTCGCACCGGGACTTCTTAGCACAGATACGCAGTATTTT.

The chain recombines TRBV3-1 with TRBJ2-1, with TRBD2 identical over 9 bases. Trimming cost V 4 bases and J 8 bases; bases outside gene matches: 12. Germline V gene data show CDR1 as LGHDT and CDR2 as YNNKEL (reference sequence). The CDR3 sequence is 16 residues long. The CDR3 loop is CASSPDGLAGRYEQFF. In nucleotides, the CDR3 is TGTGCCAGCAGCCCGGACGGGCTAGCGGGAAGGTATGAGCAGTTCTTC.

V gene TRBV9 combines with J gene TRBJ1-1, with 12 bases fitting TRBD1. Germline-derived CDR1 and CDR2 are SGDLS and YYNGEE. The CDR3 has 17 amino acids. V gave up 2 bases and J gave up 7 bases; unmatched junction bases: 12. In nucleotides, the CDR3 is TGTGCCAGCAGCGTCGGGACAGGGGGCGCCGGCTTGGTTGAAGCTTTCTTT. This encodes CASSVGTGGAGLVEAFF.

This clonotype showed up many times. This chain joins TRBV9 and TRBJ2-1, with 11 nucleotides matching TRBD2. The CDR3 totals 15 residues. The junction had 7 bases not matched to a gene; V was cut back by 4 bases and J by 7 bases. Germline V CDR1 and CDR2: SGDLS, YYNGEE. The CDR3 nucleotides read TGTGCCAGCAGCATTAGCGGGAGGGCCGGGAATGAGCAGTTCTTC. Its protein is CASSISGRAGNEQFF. The full variable domain, in which reference TRBV9 and TRBJ2-1 provide the parts outside the CDR3, is DSGVTQTPKHLITATGQRVTLRCSPRSGDLSVYWYQQSLDQGLQFLIQYYNGEERAKGNILERFSAQQFPDLHSELNLSSLELGDSALYFCASSISGRAGNEQFFGPGTRLTVL.

This clonotype was seen only a few times. The rearrangement links TRBV5-1 to TRBJ2-3; 10 bases match TRBD1. J lost 3 bases, V lost 0 bases, and 10 bases had no gene match. The V gene's germline CDR1 is SGHRS and CDR2 YFSETQ. The CDR3 has 18 amino acids. As DNA, the CDR3 is TGCGCCAGCAGCTTGGGGGGGACAGGGGTTCGAGGGACAGATACGCAGTATTTT. Protein sequence: CASSLGGTGVRGTDTQYF.

This chain connects TRBV5-1 to TRBJ2-1, with D possibly being TRBD2 (6 bases). The CDR3 has 17 residues. CDR1 is SGHRS and CDR2 is YFSETQ in the germline V gene. Deletions cut 0 bases from V and 6 bases from J, with 19 bases between. The CDR3 reads CASSLGGVAAGFNEQFF. The CDR3 DNA is TGCGCCAGCAGCTTGGGCGGGGTTGCTGCGGGTTTCAATGAGCAGTTCTTC. Full variable domain (missing parts from reference TRBV5-1 and TRBJ2-1): KAGVTQTPRYLIKTRGQQVTLSCSPISGHRSVSWYQQTPGQGLQFLFEYFSETQRNKGNFPGRFSGRQFSNSRSEMNVSTLELGDSALYLCASSLGGVAAGFNEQFFGPGTRLTVL.

This chain connects TRBV27 to TRBJ2-1; D ambiguous. Trimming left V 5 bases short and J 8 bases short, with 16 bases between. The CDR3 is 14 residues long. Germline CDR1 and CDR2: MNHEY and SMNVEV (reference sequence). The CDR3 DNA reads TGTGCCAGCAGTCCCGGTTTCTTCTTCGATGAGCAGTTCTTC. Translated, it gives CASSPGFFFDEQFF.

In this sample, this clonotype turned up a few times. This chain joins TRBV20-1 and TRBJ2-7, with 7 bases matching TRBD1. Trimming at V came to 2 bases and at J to 1 base, leaving 5 bases not matched to a gene. CDR1 and CDR2 (germline): DFQATT, SNEGSKA (reference sequence). The CDR3 spans 14 residues. The CDR3 here is CSARTRTGSYEQYF. In DNA, the CDR3 is TGCAGTGCTAGAACCAGGACAGGATCCTACGAGCAGTACTTC.

Many counts were recorded for this clonotype. The CDR3 region is CASSQDPSLSYEQYF. CDR3 DNA sequence: TGTGCCAGCAGCCAAGATCCTAGTCTCTCCTACGAGCAGTACTTC. The rearrangement uses TRBV4-2 and TRBJ2-7; D unresolved. With 0 bases removed from V and 0 bases from J, the gap between germline ends came to 9 bases. The CDR3 has 15 residues. CDR1 is LGHNA, CDR2 YNFKEQ, per germline.

This clonotype was observed a handful of times. This chain joins TRBV5-1 and TRBJ2-3; TRBD1 aligns across 8 bases. Unmatched junction bases numbered 8, after V lost 4 bases and J lost 4 bases. Germline loops: CDR1 SGHRS, CDR2 YFSETQ. This CDR3 region has 15 residues. The CDR3 here is CASSGFGQGPDTQYF. The CDR3 nucleotides read TGCGCCAGCAGCGGATTCGGACAGGGCCCAGATACGCAGTATTTT.

This clonotype was recorded at least ten times. The V call is TRBV29-1, the J call TRBJ2-1; D is unclear. V dropped 6 bases and J dropped 5 bases, with 2 bases sitting between them. The CDR3 length is 9 residues. Per the germline V gene, CDR1 is SQVTM and CDR2 is ANQGSEA. CDR3 DNA sequence: TGCAGCGTACACAATGAGCAGTTCTTC. This sequence encodes CSVHNEQFF.

The chain carries TRBV5-6 and TRBJ2-7, with D perhaps assigned TRBD1 or TRBD2 (6 bases each). V was clipped by 4 bases and J by 2 bases, with 13 bases between them. Per the germline V gene, CDR1 is SGHDT and CDR2 is YYEEEE. CDR3 size: 14 residues. The CDR3: CASSRGGPAYEQYF. CDR3 nucleotides: TGTGCCAGCAGCCGAGGGGGGCCGGCCTACGAGCAGTACTTC. Using reference TRBV5-6 and TRBJ2-7 for the parts outside the CDR3, the full variable domain is DAGVTQSPTHLIKTRGQQVTLRCSPKSGHDTVSWYQQALGQGPQFIFQYYEEEERQRGNFPDRFSGHQFPNYSSELNVNALLLGDSALYLCASSRGGPAYEQYFGPGTRLTVT.

The CDR3 is CSARPGLAGDEQYF. The CDR3 bases are TGCAGTGCTAGACCGGGACTAGCGGGAGACGAGCAGTACTTC. The chain uses TRBV20-1 and TRBJ2-7, with 14 bases fitting TRBD2. Germline V gene sequence: CDR1 DFQATT, CDR2 SNEGSKA (reference sequence). J was trimmed by 5 bases and V by 2 bases; bases with no gene match: 2. The CDR3 length is 14 residues.

The rearrangement links TRBV6-1 to TRBJ2-1; either TRBD1 or TRBD2 may fit D (5 bases each). Germline lookup yields CDR1 MNHNS and CDR2 SASEGT. The CDR3 runs to 16 residues. V was shortened by 2 bases and J by 2 bases, with 13 bases between the two germline ends. For the CDR3, the DNA is TGTGCCAGCAGTGAATTGGGGACGCATACCTACAATGAGCAGTTCTTC. As protein: CASSELGTHTYNEQFF.

This clonotype was counted only a few times. DNA for the CDR3: TGCAGTGCTTTTCCGGGACTAGCGGCCTACGAGCAGTACTTC. It specifies CSAFPGLAAYEQYF. The V gene is TRBV20-1, the J gene TRBJ2-7, with 11 bases identical to TRBD2. Germline CDR1 is DFQATT and CDR2 is SNEGSKA (reference sequence). This CDR3 has 14 residues. V trimming: 5 bases; J trimming: 2 bases; junction bases outside the gene matches: 5.

For the CDR3, the DNA is TGTGCCAGCAGCTCCCTGGGCGGGCTAGCGGTAAACAATGAGCAGTTCTTC. It yields the protein CASSSLGGLAVNNEQFF. The chain uses TRBV7-9 and TRBJ2-1, with TRBD2 matching over 7 bases. V was clipped by 4 bases and J by 5 bases; unmatched bases: 14. Germline CDR1 SEHNR, CDR2 FQNEAQ (reference sequence). The CDR3 runs to 17 residues.

This clonotype turned up a few times. This rearrangement joins TRBV5-1 to TRBJ1-5; D may be TRBD1 (5 bases). The CDR3 has 16 amino acids. Germline V gives CDR1 SGHRS, CDR2 YFSETQ. The germline V and J ends were trimmed by 0 bases and 0 bases, with 10 bases remaining between them. CDR3 protein: CASSLGGGLSNQPQHF. DNA for the CDR3: TGCGCCAGCAGCTTGGGTGGGGGTCTTAGCAATCAGCCCCAGCATTTT. Drawing the rest from reference TRBV5-1 and TRBJ1-5, the complete variable domain is KAGVTQTPRYLIKTRGQQVTLSCSPISGHRSVSWYQQTPGQGLQFLFEYFSETQRNKGNFPGRFSGRQFSNSRSEMNVSTLELGDSALYLCASSLGGGLSNQPQHFGDGTRLSIL.

This clonotype was seen a handful of times. This chain uses TRBV2 with TRBJ2-7; TRBD1 is a possible D gene (6 bases). Germline V gives CDR1 SNHLY, CDR2 FYNNEI. Trimming left V 0 bases short and J 3 bases short, with 12 bases between. The CDR3 sequence is 15 residues long. The CDR3 DNA follows: TGTGCCAGCAGTGAAGCGCTAGGGGGACGCTACGAGCAGTACTTC. This sequence encodes CASSEALGGRYEQYF.

This chain links TRBV29-1 with TRBJ1-4; TRBD1 aligns across 9 bases. The CDR3 has 14 amino acids. Trimming took 5 bases from V and 5 from J; bases not matched to a gene: 6. Germline CDR1 reads SQVTM; CDR2 reads ANQGSEA. The CDR3 sequence is CSVISTGGNEKLFF. CDR3 nucleotides: TGCAGCGTTATTTCGACAGGGGGGAATGAAAAACTGTTTTTT.

The chain links TRBV7-9 to TRBJ2-7, with D maybe TRBD2 (5 bases). Trimming cost V 0 bases and J 7 bases, with 10 bases left between them. CDR3 length equals 13 residues. Germline V gene sequence: CDR1 SEHNR, CDR2 FQNEAQ (reference sequence). The CDR3 DNA is TGTGCCAGCAGCTTAGCGCCCGGGGAAGAGCAGTACTTC. It yields the protein CASSLAPGEEQYF.

The chain has TRBV12-3 or TRBV12-4 and TRBJ2-7, with a possible D match to TRBD2 (6 bases). The V end was cut by 6 bases, the J end by 5 bases, with 17 bases between. CDR3 length equals 14 residues. The CDR3 nucleotides read TGTGCCAGCAGCCCAATAGCGGCTTTAAACGAGCAGTACTTC. This translates into CASSPIAALNEQYF.